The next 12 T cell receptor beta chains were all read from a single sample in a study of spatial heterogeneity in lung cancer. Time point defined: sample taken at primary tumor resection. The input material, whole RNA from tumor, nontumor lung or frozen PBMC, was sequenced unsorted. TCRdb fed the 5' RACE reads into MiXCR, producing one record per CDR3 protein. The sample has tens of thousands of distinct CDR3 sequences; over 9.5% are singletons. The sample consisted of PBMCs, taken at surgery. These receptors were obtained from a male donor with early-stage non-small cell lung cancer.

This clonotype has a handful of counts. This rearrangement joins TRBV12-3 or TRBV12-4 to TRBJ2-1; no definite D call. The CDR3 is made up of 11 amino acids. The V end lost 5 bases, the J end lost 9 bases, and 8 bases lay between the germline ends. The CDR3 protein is CASSAGFEQFF. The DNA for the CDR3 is TGTGCCAGCAGTGCCGGGTTTGAGCAGTTCTTC.

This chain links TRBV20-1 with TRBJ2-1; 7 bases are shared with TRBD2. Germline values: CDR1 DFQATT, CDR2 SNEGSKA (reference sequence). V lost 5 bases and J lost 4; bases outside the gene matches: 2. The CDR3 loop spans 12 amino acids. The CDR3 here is CSAPGLYNEQFF. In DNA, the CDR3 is TGCAGTGCTCCGGGACTATACAATGAGCAGTTCTTC.

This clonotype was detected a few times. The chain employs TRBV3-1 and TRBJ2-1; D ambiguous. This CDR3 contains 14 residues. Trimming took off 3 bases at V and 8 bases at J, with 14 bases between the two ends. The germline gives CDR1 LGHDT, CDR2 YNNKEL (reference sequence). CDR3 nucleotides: TGTGCCAGCAGCCAGGGGTCTAAAGAACATGAGCAGTTCTTC. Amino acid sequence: CASSQGSKEHEQFF.

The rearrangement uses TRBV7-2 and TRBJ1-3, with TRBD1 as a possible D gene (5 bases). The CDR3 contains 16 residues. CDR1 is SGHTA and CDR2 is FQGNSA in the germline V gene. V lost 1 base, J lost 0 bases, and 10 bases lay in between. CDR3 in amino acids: CASSLVGTISGNTIYF. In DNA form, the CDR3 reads TGTGCCAGCAGCTTAGTGGGGACCATCTCTGGAAACACCATATATTTT.

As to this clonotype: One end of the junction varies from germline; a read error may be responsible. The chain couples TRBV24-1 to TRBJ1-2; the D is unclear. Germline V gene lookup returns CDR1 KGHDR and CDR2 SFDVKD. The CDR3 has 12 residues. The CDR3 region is CATSRGVYGFTF. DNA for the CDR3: TGTGCCACCAGCCGTGGGGTCTATGGCTTCACCTTC.

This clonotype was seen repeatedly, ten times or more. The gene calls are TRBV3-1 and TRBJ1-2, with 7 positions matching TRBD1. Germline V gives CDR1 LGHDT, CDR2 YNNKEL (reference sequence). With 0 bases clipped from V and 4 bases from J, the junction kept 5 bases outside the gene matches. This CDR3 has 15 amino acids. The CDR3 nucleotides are TGTGCCAGCAGCCAAGATAGGGGACAGTTCTATGGCTACACCTTC. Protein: CASSQDRGQFYGYTF.

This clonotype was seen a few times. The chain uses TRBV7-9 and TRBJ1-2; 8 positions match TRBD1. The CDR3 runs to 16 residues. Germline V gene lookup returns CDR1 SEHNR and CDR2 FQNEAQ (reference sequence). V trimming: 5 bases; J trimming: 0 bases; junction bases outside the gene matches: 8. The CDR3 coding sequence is TGTGCCAGCAGCGAAGAGGCGACAGGGGCTAACTATGGCTACACCTTC. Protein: CASSEEATGANYGYTF.

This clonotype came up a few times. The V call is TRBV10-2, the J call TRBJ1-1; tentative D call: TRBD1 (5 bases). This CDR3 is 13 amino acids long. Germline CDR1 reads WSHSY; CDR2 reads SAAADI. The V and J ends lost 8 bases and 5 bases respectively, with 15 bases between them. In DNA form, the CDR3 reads TGCGCCAGCTCCGGGACCGCAGGGACTGAAGCTTTCTTT. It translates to CASSGTAGTEAFF.

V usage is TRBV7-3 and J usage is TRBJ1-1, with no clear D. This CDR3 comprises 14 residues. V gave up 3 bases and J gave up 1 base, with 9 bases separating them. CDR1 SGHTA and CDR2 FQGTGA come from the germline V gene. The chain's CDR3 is CASSLSDKNTEAFF. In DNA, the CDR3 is TGTGCCAGCAGCTTGTCAGATAAGAACACTGAAGCTTTCTTT.

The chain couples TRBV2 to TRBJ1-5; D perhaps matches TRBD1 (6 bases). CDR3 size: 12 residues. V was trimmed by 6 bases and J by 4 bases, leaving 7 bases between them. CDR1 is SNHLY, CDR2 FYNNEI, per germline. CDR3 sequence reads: CASSRGNQPQHF. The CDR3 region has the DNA TGTGCCAGCAGCAGGGGAAATCAGCCCCAGCATTTT.

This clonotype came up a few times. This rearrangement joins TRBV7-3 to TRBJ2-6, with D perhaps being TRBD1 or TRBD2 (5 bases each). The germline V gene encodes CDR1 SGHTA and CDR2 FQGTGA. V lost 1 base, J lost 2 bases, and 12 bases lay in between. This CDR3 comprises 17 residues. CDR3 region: CASSLSWGWTGANVLTF. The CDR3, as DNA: TGTGCCAGCAGCTTAAGCTGGGGGTGGACTGGGGCCAACGTCCTGACTTTC. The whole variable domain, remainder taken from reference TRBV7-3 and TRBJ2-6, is GAGVSQTPSNKVTEKGKYVELRCDPISGHTALYWYRQSLGQGPEFLIYFQGTGAADDSGLPNDRFFAVRPEGSVSTLKIQRTERGDSAVYLCASSLSWGWTGANVLTFGAGSRLTVL.

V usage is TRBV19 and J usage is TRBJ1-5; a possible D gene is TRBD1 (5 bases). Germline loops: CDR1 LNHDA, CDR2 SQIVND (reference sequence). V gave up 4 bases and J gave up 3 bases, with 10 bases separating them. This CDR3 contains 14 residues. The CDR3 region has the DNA TGTGCCAGTAGTAAGGACACCTTCAATCAGCCCCAGCATTTT. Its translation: CASSKDTFNQPQHF.